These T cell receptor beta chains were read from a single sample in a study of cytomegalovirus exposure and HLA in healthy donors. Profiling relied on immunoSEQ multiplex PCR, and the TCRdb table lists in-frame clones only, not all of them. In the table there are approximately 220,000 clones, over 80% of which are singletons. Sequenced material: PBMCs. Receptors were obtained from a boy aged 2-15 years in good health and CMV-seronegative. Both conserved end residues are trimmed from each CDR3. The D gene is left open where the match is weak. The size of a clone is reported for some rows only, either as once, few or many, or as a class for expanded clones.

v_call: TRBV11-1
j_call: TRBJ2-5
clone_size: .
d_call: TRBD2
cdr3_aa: ASTPGTLGLAGKETQY

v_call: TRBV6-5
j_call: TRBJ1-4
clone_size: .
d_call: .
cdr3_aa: ASSYSTGTNEKLF

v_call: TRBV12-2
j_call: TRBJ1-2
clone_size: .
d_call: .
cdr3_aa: ASRLAQGGACSGYT

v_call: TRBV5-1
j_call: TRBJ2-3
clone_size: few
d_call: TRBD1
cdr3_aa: ASSQDRVTDTQY

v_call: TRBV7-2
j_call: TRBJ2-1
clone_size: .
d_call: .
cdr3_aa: ASSSAGGGGDEQF

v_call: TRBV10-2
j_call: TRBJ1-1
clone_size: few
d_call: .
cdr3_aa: ASSESGTSNPRNTEAF

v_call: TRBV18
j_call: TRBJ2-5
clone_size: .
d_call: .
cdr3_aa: ASSPISGETQY

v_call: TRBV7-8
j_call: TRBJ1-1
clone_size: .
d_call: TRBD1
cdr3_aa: ASGHGTGGIAF

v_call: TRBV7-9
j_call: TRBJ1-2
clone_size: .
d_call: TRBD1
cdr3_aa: ASSPPGQSYGYT

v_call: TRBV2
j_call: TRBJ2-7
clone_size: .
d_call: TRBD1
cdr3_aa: ARARAGGNEQY

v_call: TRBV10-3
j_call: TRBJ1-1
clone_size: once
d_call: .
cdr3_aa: AISESVGGEAF

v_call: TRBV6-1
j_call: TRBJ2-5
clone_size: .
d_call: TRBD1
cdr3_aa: ASSARWTGGETQY

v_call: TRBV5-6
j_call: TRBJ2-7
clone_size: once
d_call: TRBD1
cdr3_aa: ASSRGTGYEQY

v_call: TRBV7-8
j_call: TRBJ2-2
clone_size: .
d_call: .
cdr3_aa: ASSSLTGELF

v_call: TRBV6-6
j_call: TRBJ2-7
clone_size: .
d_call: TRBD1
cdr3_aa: ASSYSTGGGYEQY

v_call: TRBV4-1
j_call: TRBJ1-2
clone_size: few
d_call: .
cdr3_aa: ASSQGQDYGYT

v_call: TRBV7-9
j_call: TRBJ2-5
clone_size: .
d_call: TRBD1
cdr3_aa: ASRPWARQGIAETQY

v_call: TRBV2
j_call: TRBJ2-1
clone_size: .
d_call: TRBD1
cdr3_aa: ASREDRGINEQF

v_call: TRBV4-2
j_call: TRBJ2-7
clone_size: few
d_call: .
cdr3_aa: ASSRGPVSEQY

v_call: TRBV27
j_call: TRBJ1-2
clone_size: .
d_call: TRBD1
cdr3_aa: ASSLDRDYGYT

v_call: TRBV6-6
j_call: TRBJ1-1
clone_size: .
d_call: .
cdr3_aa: ASSLGGNTEAF

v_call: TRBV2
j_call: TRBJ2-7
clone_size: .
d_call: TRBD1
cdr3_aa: ASSEGQGLYEQY

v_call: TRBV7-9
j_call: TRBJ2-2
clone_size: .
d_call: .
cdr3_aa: ASSLDGFPGELF

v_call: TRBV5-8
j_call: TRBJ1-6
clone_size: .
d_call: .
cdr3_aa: ASSPLLRSPLH

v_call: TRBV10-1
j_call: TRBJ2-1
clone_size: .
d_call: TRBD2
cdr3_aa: ASSETAGGPLKGNEQF

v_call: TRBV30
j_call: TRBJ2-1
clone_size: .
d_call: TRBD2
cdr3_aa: AWSAPGLAASSYNEQF

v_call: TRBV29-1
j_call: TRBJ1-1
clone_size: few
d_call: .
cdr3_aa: SVDNQALAF

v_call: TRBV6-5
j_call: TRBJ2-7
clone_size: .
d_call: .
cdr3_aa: ASSYSSLGGVYEQY

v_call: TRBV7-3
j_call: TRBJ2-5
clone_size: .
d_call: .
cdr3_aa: ASSLVGATFQETQY

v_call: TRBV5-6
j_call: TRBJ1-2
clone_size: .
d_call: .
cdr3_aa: ASSLGQGLVYGYT

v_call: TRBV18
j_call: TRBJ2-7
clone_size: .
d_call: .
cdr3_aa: ASSPLGGQSQYEQY

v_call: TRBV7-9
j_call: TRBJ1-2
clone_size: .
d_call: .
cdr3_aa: ASDPGPQVGYT

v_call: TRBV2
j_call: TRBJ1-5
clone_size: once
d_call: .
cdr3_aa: ASMLGRYSNQPQH

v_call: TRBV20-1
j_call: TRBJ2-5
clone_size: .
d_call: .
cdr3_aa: SASSPSEQY

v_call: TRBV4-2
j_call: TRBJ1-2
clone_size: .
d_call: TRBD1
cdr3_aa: ASSQEQGERYGYT